A selection of T cell receptor beta chains follows, all from one sample in a study of PD-1 blockade in classical Hodgkin lymphoma. Assay: immunoSEQ multiplex PCR; the TCRdb copy retains only in-frame clones and omits some. The repertoire holds about 93,000 clones, with roughly 81% as singletons. The sequenced sample was peripheral blood mononuclear cells (PBMCs), obtained before the second cycle of nivolumab. The receptors originated from a human donor with classical Hodgkin lymphoma. Each CDR3 is given with its conserved first and last residue. D genes are given only for firm matches. The size entry is marked missing in some rows and otherwise reads once, few, many or a size class.

J gene	V gene	clone size	D gene	CDR3 protein	CDR3 DNA
TRBJ1-2	TRBV30	few	-	CASRTSRYGWTF	TGTGCCTCCCGGACATCCCGCTATGGCTGGACCTTC
TRBJ1-2	TRBV5-4	few	-	CASSLDRQRQGYTF	TGTGCCAGCAGCTTGGACAGGCAGAGGCAGGGCTACACCTTC
TRBJ1-2	TRBV10-3	-	TRBD1	CATSRRGLNYGYTF	TGTGCCACCTCGAGGAGGGGGCTAAACTATGGCTACACCTTC
TRBJ2-5	TRBV30	-	-	CAWSPTRAFQETQYF	TGTGCCTGGAGCCCCACCCGGGCCTTCCAAGAGACCCAGTACTTC
TRBJ1-5	TRBV7-9	-	-	CASSPQGYQPQHF	TGTGCCAGCAGCCCACAGGGCTATCAGCCCCAGCATTTT
TRBJ1-4	TRBV19	-	-	CASSIKAPNEKLFF	TGTGCCAGTAGTATAAAGGCCCCGAATGAAAAACTGTTTTTT
TRBJ1-2	TRBV4-2	-	-	CASSQGGGTIYGYTF	TGTGCCAGCAGCCAAGGTGGGGGTACGATCTATGGCTACACCTTC
TRBJ1-3	TRBV28	-	TRBD1	CASSLSGQARNTIYF	TGTGCCAGCAGTTTGTCAGGACAGGCCCGAAACACCATATATTTT
TRBJ2-2	TRBV19	-	-	CASSIGRNTGELFF	TGTGCCAGTAGTATAGGACGAAACACCGGGGAGCTGTTTTTT
TRBJ2-1	TRBV4-1	-	-	CASSGWASAPEQFF	TGCGCCAGCAGCGGGTGGGCTAGCGCCCCCGAGCAGTTCTTC
TRBJ2-3	TRBV5-4	-	-	CASSLGLGQISTDTQYF	TGTGCCAGCAGCTTGGGATTGGGACAAATTAGCACAGATACGCAGTATTTT
TRBJ1-2	TRBV28	few	TRBD1	CASSLQGQGGGGYTF	TGTGCCAGCAGTTTACAGGGGCAGGGGGGAGGTGGCTACACCTTC
TRBJ2-2	TRBV7-8	-	-	CASSLRASDGELFF	TGTGCCAGCAGCTTAAGGGCCTCGGACGGGGAGCTGTTTTTT
TRBJ1-2	TRBV6-1	-	-	CASSPNHRSNYGYTF	TGTGCCAGCAGCCCTAACCACCGCTCTAACTATGGCTACACCTTC
TRBJ2-1	TRBV19	-	TRBD2	CASTPSGRSYNEQFF	TGTGCCAGTACCCCAAGCGGGAGGTCCTACAATGAGCAGTTCTTC
TRBJ2-5	TRBV10-3	-	-	CAISVGPQETQYF	TGTGCCATCAGTGTAGGGCCCCAAGAGACCCAGTACTTC
TRBJ2-7	TRBV7-2	-	TRBD2	CASSPGLAQAYEQYF	TGTGCCAGCAGTCCAGGACTAGCGCAGGCCTACGAGCAGTACTTC
TRBJ1-2	TRBV6-1	-	TRBD1	CASSVQGAGNYGYTF	TGTGCCAGCAGTGTGCAGGGGGCAGGGAACTATGGCTACACCTTC
TRBJ2-7	TRBV11-1	-	-	CASSLSEGFGSYEQYF	TGTGCCAGCAGCTTGTCGGAAGGGTTCGGCTCCTACGAGCAGTACTTC
TRBJ2-3	TRBV7-2	-	-	CASSLVASAPRDTQYF	TGTGCCAGCAGCTTAGTGGCTAGCGCCCCTCGGGATACGCAGTATTTT
TRBJ2-1	TRBV28	once	-	CAGSKGVSYNEQFF	TGTGCCGGCTCCAAGGGGGTCTCCTACAATGAGCAGTTCTTC
TRBJ2-3	TRBV9	-	TRBD2	CASSVMAGGPRDTQYF	TGTGCCAGCAGCGTGATGGCGGGAGGGCCGCGAGATACGCAGTATTTT
TRBJ2-2	TRBV28	-	-	CASILGGNTGELFF	TGTGCCAGCATCCTAGGGGGGAACACCGGGGAGCTGTTTTTT
TRBJ1-2	TRBV6-5	-	-	CASRGRLAGYGYTF	TGTGCCAGCAGAGGGAGGCTGGCTGGGTATGGCTACACCTTC
TRBJ1-4	TRBV18	-	-	CASSPPSGGGLEKLFF	TGTGCCAGCTCACCACCCTCTGGGGGGGGTTTGGAAAAACTGTTTTTT
TRBJ2-1	TRBV10-3	-	TRBD2	CAISEAGTSVTKGNEQFF	TGTGCCATCAGTGAAGCCGGGACTAGCGTCACCAAGGGTAATGAGCAGTTCTTC
TRBJ2-4	TRBV18	-	TRBD2	CASSPTGEGGTKNIQYF	TGTGCCAGCTCACCAACGGGGGAGGGAGGAACCAAAAACATTCAGTACTTC
TRBJ2-6	TRBV19	once	-	CASSIRAATLSGANVLTF	TGTGCCAGTAGTATTAGAGCAGCTACCCTCTCTGGGGCCAACGTCCTGACTTTC
TRBJ2-7	TRBV2	-	-	CASSEGFAGSKQYF	TGTGCCAGCAGTGAAGGTTTTGCGGGCAGCAAGCAGTACTTC
TRBJ2-1	TRBV19	-	-	CASSMDRSSYNEQFF	TGTGCCAGTAGTATGGACCGGAGCTCCTACAATGAGCAGTTCTTC
TRBJ2-7	TRBV28	once	-	CASSTGAHEQYF	TGTGCCAGCAGCACCGGGGCCCACGAGCAGTACTTC
TRBJ2-7	TRBV18	few	TRBD1	CASSPGTGGYEQYF	TGTGCCAGCTCACCGGGGACAGGGGGCTACGAGCAGTACTTC
TRBJ1-1	TRBV11-2	-	-	CASSLDRARKNAEAFF	TGTGCCAGCAGCTTAGATCGCGCCAGGAAGAACGCTGAAGCTTTCTTT
TRBJ2-5	TRBV30	-	-	CAWSVGQSGTQYF	TGTGCCTGGAGTGTAGGGCAGTCCGGGACCCAGTACTTC
TRBJ2-1	TRBV18	-	TRBD2	CASSPRTSAGNEQFF	TGTGCCAGCTCACCGAGGACTAGCGCCGGTAATGAGCAGTTCTTC
TRBJ2-2	TRBV29-1	-	TRBD2	CSVRAGGPTGELFF	TGCAGCGTTCGAGCGGGAGGTCCCACCGGGGAGCTGTTTTTT
TRBJ2-2	TRBV2	-	TRBD2	CASSDLGLAGVNTGELFF	TGTGCCAGCAGTGACTTAGGACTAGCGGGAGTAAACACCGGGGAGCTGTTTTTT
TRBJ2-7	TRBV7-2	few	-	CASSRNSPREQYF	TGTGCCAGCAGCCGCAACTCCCCTCGGGAGCAGTACTTC
TRBJ2-2	TRBV28	-	-	CASTWTGELFF	TGTGCCAGCACCTGGACCGGGGAGCTGTTTTTT
TRBJ2-7	TRBV19	-	TRBD2	CATKEREGLHEQYF	TGTGCCACCAAAGAGCGGGAGGGCCTGCACGAGCAGTACTTC
TRBJ2-3	TRBV11-3	-	TRBD2	CASSPGRLAGWDTQYF	TGTGCCAGCAGCCCCGGAAGACTAGCGGGTTGGGATACGCAGTATTTT
TRBJ2-6	TRBV5-4	-	-	CASSLKLAGANVLTF	TGTGCCAGCAGCTTGAAGCTAGCTGGGGCCAACGTCCTGACTTTC
TRBJ2-7	TRBV5-1	-	TRBD1	CASSGAGQGPYEQYF	TGCGCCAGCAGCGGGGCAGGACAGGGACCCTACGAGCAGTACTTC
TRBJ1-5	TRBV20-1	once	-	CSAQRGEPQHF	TGCAGTGCCCAGAGGGGGGAGCCCCAGCATTTT
TRBJ1-1	TRBV6-6	-	-	CASRARRGSNTEAFF	TGTGCCAGCAGGGCCCGAAGAGGGTCGAACACTGAAGCTTTCTTT
TRBJ2-2	TRBV6-1	-	-	CASKAEPNTGELFF	TGTGCCAGCAAAGCAGAGCCAAACACCGGGGAGCTGTTTTTT
TRBJ1-1	TRBV27	-	-	CASSWYAYTEAFF	TGTGCCAGCAGTTGGTACGCTTACACTGAAGCTTTCTTT
TRBJ1-2	TRBV9	-	-	CASSVEARTDYGYTF	TGTGCCAGCAGCGTAGAAGCTCGGACGGACTATGGCTACACCTTC
TRBJ2-3	TRBV11-2	medium-sized	-	CASTTSYTQYF	TGTGCCAGCACCACATCTTATACGCAGTATTTT
TRBJ2-1	TRBV4-1	few	TRBD2	CASSQEALAGALEQFF	TGCGCCAGCAGCCAAGAAGCCCTAGCGGGAGCCCTTGAGCAGTTCTTC
TRBJ2-1	TRBV11-2	-	-	CASRLRRTVSYNEQFF	TGTGCCAGCAGACTACGCCGGACGGTCTCCTACAATGAGCAGTTCTTC